The clone carrying this T cell receptor beta chain has only a few counts. Some clones are missing from TCRdb's copy, which holds only in-frame ones; the method was immunoSEQ multiplex PCR. The sample consists of roughly 4,900 clones, around 75% of them appearing once. These data come from a study of T cell repertoires in ileal Crohn's disease. The germline V gene has CDR1 MNHNS and CDR2 SASEGT. This CDR3 comprises 16 residues. J lost 2 bases, V lost 0 bases, and 5 bases had no gene match. Time point noted: neoterminal ileum biopsy at postoperative endoscopy, about 6 months after surgery. This chain connects TRBV6-1 to TRBJ1-2; TRBD1 matches at 8 bases. The specimen was ileal tissue. This receptor was identified in an adult with Crohn's disease. CDR3 in amino acids: CASSEAQGAYNYGYTF. For the CDR3, the DNA is TGTGCCAGCAGTGAAGCGCAGGGGGCGTACAACTATGGCTACACCTTC.